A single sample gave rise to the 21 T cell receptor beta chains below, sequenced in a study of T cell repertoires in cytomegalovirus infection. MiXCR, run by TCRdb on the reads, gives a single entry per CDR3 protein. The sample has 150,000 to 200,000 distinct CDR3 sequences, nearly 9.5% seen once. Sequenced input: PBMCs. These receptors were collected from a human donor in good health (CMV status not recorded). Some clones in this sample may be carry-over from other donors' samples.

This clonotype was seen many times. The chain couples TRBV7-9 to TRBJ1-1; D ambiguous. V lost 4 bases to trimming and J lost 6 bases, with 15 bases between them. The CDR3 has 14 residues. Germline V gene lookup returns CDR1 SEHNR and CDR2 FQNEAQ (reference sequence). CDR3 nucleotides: TGTGCCAGCAGCTCCAATGCGGGGAGGGCTGAAGCTTTCTTT. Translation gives CASSSNAGRAEAFF.

CDR3 sequence reads: CATSGTDYEQYF. The CDR3 bases are TGTGCCACAAGCGGGACAGACTACGAGCAGTACTTC. V usage is TRBV10-3 and J usage is TRBJ2-7; D is tentatively TRBD1 or TRBD2 (7 bases each). Germline-derived CDR1 and CDR2 are ENHRY and SYGVKD. The CDR3 spans 12 residues. Trimming took 10 bases from V and 3 from J, leaving 13 bases between them.

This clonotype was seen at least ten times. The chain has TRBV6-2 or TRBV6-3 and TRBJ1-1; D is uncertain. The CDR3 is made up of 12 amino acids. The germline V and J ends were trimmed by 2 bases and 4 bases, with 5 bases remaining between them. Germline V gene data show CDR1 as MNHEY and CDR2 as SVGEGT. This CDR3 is CASSYQFTEAFF. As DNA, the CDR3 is TGTGCCAGCAGTTACCAGTTCACTGAAGCTTTCTTT.

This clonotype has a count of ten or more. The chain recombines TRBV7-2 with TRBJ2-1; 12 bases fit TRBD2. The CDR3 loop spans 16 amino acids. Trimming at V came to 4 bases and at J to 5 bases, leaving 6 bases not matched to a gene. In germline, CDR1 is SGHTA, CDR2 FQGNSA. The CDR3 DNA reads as TGTGCCAGCAGCTCTTCCACTAGCGGGGGGCACAATGAGCAGTTCTTC. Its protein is CASSSSTSGGHNEQFF. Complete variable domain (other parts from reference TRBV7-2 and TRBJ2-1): GAGVSQSPSNKVTEKGKDVELRCDPISGHTALYWYRQSLGQGLEFLIYFQGNSAPDKSGLPSDRFSAERTGGSVSTLTIQRTQQEDSAVYLCASSSSTSGGHNEQFFGPGTRLTVL.

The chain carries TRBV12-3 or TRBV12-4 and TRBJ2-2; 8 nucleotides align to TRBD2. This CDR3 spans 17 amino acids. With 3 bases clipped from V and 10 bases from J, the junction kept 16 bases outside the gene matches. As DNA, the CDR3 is TGTGCCAGCAGTTTGACGGGACTAGGAGAACCTTCCGTGGAGCTGTTTTTT. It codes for CASSLTGLGEPSVELFF.

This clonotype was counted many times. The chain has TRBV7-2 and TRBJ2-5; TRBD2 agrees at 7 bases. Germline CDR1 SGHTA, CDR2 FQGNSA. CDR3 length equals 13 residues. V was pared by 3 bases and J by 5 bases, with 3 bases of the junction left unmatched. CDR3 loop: CASSFPGGETQYF. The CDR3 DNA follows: TGTGCCAGCAGCTTCCCGGGGGGTGAGACCCAGTACTTC. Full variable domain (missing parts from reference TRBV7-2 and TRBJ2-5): GAGVSQSPSNKVTEKGKDVELRCDPISGHTALYWYRQSLGQGLEFLIYFQGNSAPDKSGLPSDRFSAERTGGSVSTLTIQRTQQEDSAVYLCASSFPGGETQYFGPGTRLLVL.

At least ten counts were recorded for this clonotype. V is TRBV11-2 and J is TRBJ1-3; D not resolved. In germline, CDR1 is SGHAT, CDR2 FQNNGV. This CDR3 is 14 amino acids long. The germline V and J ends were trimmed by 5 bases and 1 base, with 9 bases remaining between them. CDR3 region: CASSDRISGNTIYF. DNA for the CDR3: TGTGCCAGCAGCGATCGGATTTCTGGAAACACCATATATTTT.

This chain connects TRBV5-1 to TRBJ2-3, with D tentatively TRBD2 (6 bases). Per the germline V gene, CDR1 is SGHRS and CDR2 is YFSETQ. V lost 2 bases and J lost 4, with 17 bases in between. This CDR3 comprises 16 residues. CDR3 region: CASSLSPGLPADTQYF. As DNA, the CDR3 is TGCGCCAGCAGCTTATCTCCGGGACTTCCGGCAGATACGCAGTATTTT. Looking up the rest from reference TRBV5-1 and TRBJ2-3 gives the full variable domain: KAGVTQTPRYLIKTRGQQVTLSCSPISGHRSVSWYQQTPGQGLQFLFEYFSETQRNKGNFPGRFSGRQFSNSRSEMNVSTLELGDSALYLCASSLSPGLPADTQYFGPGTRLTVL.

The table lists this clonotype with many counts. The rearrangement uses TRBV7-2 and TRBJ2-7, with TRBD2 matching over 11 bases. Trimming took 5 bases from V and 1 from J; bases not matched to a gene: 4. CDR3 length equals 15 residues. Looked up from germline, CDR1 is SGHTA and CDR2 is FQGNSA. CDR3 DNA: TGTGCCAGCAGCCAGACTAGCGGGGCATCCTACGAGCAGTACTTC. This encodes CASSQTSGASYEQYF.

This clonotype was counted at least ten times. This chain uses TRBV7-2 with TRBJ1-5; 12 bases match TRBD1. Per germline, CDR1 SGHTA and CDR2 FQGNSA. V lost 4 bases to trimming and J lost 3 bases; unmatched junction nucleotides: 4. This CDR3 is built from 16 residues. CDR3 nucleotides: TGTGCCAGCAGCTCGAGGGACAGGGGGCCCAATCAGCCCCAGCATTTT. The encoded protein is CASSSRDRGPNQPQHF.

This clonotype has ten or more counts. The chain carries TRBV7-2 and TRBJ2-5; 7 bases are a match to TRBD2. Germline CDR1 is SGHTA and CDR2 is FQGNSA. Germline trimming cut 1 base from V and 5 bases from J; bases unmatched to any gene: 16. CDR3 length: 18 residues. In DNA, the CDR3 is TGTGCCAGCAGCTTAGTAGAGCGTGGCGGGGGTAAAGCTGAGACCCAGTACTTC. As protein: CASSLVERGGGKAETQYF.

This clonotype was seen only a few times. The CDR3 is CASSPPDGAPGTEAFF. The DNA for the CDR3 is TGTGCCAGCAGCCCCCCAGATGGGGCCCCAGGCACTGAAGCTTTCTTT. The V and J genes are TRBV7-8 and TRBJ1-1; possible D gene TRBD1, 5 bases. Germline CDR1 SGHVS, CDR2 FQNEAQ. This CDR3 is built from 16 residues. The V and J ends lost 5 bases and 4 bases respectively, with 20 bases between them.

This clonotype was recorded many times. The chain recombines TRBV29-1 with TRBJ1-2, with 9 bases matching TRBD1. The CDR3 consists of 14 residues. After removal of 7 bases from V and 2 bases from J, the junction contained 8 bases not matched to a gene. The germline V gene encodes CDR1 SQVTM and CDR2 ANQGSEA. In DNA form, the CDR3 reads TGCAGCGCACCTGACAGGGGGTCCAACTATGGCTACACCTTC. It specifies CSAPDRGSNYGYTF.

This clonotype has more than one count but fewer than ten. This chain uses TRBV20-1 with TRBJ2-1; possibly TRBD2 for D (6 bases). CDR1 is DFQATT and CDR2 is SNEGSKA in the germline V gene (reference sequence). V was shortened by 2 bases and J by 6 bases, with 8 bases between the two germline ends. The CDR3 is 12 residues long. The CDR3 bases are TGCAGTGCTAGAAGGACTATCAATGAGCAGTTCTTC. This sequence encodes CSARRTINEQFF.

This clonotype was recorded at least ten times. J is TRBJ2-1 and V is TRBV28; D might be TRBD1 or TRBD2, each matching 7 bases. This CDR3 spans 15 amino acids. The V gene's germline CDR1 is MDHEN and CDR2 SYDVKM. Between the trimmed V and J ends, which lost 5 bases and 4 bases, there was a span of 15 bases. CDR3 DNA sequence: TGTGCCAGCAGTCTTCAGGGGGGGAGATACAATGAGCAGTTCTTC. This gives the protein CASSLQGGRYNEQFF.

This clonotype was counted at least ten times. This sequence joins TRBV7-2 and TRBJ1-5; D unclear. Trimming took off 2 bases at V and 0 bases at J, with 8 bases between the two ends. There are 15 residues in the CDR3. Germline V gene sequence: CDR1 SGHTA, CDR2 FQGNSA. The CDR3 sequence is CASSLYGYSNQPQHF. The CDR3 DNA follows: TGTGCCAGCAGCTTATACGGCTATAGCAATCAGCCCCAGCATTTT. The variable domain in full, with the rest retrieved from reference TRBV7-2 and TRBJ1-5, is GAGVSQSPSNKVTEKGKDVELRCDPISGHTALYWYRQSLGQGLEFLIYFQGNSAPDKSGLPSDRFSAERTGGSVSTLTIQRTQQEDSAVYLCASSLYGYSNQPQHFGDGTRLSIL.

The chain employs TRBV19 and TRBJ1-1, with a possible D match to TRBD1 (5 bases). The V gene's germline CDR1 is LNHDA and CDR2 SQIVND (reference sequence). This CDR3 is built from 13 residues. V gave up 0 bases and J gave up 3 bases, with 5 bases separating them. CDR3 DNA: TGTGCCAGTAGTATAGACAGGGACACTGAAGCTTTCTTT. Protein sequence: CASSIDRDTEAFF. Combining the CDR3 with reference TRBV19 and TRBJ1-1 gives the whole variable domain DGGITQSPKYLFRKEGQNVTLSCEQNLNHDAMYWYRQDPGQGLRLIYYSQIVNDFQKGDIAEGYSVSREKKESFPLTVTSAQKNPTAFYLCASSIDRDTEAFFGQGTRLTVV.

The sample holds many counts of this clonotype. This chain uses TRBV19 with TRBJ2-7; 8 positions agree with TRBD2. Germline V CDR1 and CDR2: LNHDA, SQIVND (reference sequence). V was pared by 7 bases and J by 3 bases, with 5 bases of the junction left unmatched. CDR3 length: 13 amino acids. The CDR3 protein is CASNSGDLYEQYF. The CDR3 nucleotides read TGTGCCAGTAATAGCGGGGACCTCTACGAGCAGTACTTC.

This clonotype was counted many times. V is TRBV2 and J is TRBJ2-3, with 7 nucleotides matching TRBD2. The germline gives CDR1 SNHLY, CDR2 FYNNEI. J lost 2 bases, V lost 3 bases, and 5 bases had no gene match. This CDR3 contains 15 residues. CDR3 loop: CASSDLAANTDTQYF. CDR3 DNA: TGTGCCAGCAGTGACCTAGCGGCGAACACAGATACGCAGTATTTT.

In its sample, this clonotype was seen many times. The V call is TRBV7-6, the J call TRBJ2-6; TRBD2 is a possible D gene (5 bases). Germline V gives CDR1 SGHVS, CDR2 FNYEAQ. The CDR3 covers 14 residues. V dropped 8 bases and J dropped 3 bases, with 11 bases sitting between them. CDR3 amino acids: CASGLAFGANVLTF. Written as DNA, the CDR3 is TGTGCCAGCGGACTGGCGTTTGGGGCCAACGTCCTGACTTTC.

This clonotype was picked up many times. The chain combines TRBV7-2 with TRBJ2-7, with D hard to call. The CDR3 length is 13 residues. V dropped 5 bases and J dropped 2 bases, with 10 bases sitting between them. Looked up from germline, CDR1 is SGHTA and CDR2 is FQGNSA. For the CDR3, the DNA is TGTGCCAGCAGCGCGGTTCTAGCCTACGAGCAGTACTTC. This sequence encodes CASSAVLAYEQYF.